The sequence of this T cell receptor (beta chain) was determined in a study of OX40 agonist ivuxolimab in advanced cancers. In terms of the full investigation: Ivuxolimab, which targeted the costimulatory receptor OX40 (CD134), was an agonistic, fully human IgG2 monoclonal antibody. Intravenous ivuxolimab was administered to patients every 2 weeks at six dose levels: 0.01, 0.1, 0.3, 1.5, 3 and 10 mg/kg. Of the 50 to 55 patients in dose escalation, 19 had hepatocellular carcinoma, about 15 had melanoma, 9 had renal cell carcinoma and 9 had head and neck cancer. The dose-escalation cohort was 80% to 90% male with a mean age of about 54 years, ranging from roughly 20 to 80. Prior anti-PD-1, anti-PD-L1 or anti-CTLA-4 therapy was permitted, and about two fifths of dose-escalation patients had received checkpoint inhibitors. Three dose-escalation patients achieved partial responses, one with hepatocellular carcinoma and two with cutaneous melanoma. Peripheral TCRbeta sequencing aimed to test whether ivuxolimab altered TCR sequence diversity and caused clonal T-cell expansion. The monotherapy dose-escalation portion (N of about 52 patients) of the phase I ivuxolimab trial is reported in the paper.

What the study reported, not specific to this receptor: The antigen specificity of the clonally expanded peripheral T cells was not determined. Clonal expansion of both CD4+ and CD8+ blood T cells was observed from baseline to week 6 at doses 0.1 to 3.0 mg/kg. Low levels of normalized T-cell clonal expansion were also shown by some nonresponding patients. In the 0.1-3.0 mg/kg groups, partial responders had among the lowest normalized peripheral clonal expansion, particularly in CD8+ T cells. After ivuxolimab, expanded clones were on average more numerous among CD8+ T cells than among CD4+ T cells.

The trial excluded patients who had a history of autoimmune disease or were on systemic immunosuppression. Peripheral blood for TCR sequencing was collected from all dose cohorts at baseline, on cycle 4 day 1, and on cycle 7 day 1. The samples were drawn from a first-in-human, open-label, multicenter phase I dose-escalation trial of ivuxolimab. Adults with locally advanced or metastatic melanoma, renal cell carcinoma, hepatocellular carcinoma or head and neck squamous cell carcinoma were enrolled in the trial. Before TCR sequencing, CD4+ T cells and CD8+ T cells from peripheral blood were sorted into separate populations. For sequencing of the TCRbeta CDR3 region, genomic DNA was extracted from the sorted cells. The immunoSEQ Assay was used to sequence the TCRbeta CDR3 regions. TCRdb mirrors the immuneACCESS table, restricted to in-frame sequences. Some clones are absent from its copies; in checked studies, under half trace to an unresolved V gene, and the reason for the others is unknown. The sample yields roughly 95,000 clones; about nine tenths were counted once. The ten top clones hold approximately 1.9% of the sample.

Concerning this clone: No cognate antigen has been identified for it. One base away there is no much larger clone; base qualities are not given.

Sequencing was performed on CD4+ or CD8+ T cells sorted from blood, taken in a trial of the OX40 agonist ivuxolimab. This clonotype was obtained from an adult with an advanced solid tumor such as melanoma, head and neck, liver or kidney cancer.

The sequence in DNA is TGCAGCGTTGAAGAGGAGAAACACCCCTACGAGCAGTACTTC. Translated, it reads CSVEEEKHPYEQYF. The chain is made from TRBV29-1 and TRBJ2-7; the D gene assignment is ambiguous. From the cysteine up to the phenylalanine, the CDR3 has a length of 14 residues. Only CDR3 DNA remains: 42 bases, in frame from the first base. CDR1 and CDR2 are drawn from the germline V gene: SQVTM, ANQGSEA. V is reduced by 0 bases and J by 2 bases, leaving a spacing of 11 bases between them.